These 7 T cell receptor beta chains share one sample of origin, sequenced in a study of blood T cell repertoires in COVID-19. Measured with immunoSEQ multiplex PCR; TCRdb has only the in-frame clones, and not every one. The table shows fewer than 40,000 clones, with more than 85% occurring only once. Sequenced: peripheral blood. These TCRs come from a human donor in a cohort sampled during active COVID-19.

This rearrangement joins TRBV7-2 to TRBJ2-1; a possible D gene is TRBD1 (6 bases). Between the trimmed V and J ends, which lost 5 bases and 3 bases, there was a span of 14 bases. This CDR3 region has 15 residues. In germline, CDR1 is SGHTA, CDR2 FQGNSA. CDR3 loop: CASSSRQVYYNEQFF. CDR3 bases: TGTGCCAGCAGCAGCCGACAGGTATACTACAATGAGCAGTTCTTC.

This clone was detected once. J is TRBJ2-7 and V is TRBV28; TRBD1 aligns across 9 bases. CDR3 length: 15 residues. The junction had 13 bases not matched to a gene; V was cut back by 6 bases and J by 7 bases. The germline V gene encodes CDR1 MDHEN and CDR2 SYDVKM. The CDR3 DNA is TGTGCCAGCAGCCCACCGGGACAGGGCCCCCAAGAGCAGTACTTC. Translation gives CASSPPGQGPQEQYF.

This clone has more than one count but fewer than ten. CDR3 sequence reads: CASSQDGGAGGGNQPQHF. The CDR3 DNA reads as TGCGCCAGCAGCCAAGACGGAGGGGCGGGAGGAGGCAATCAGCCCCAGCATTTT. J is TRBJ1-5 and V is TRBV4-1; D might be TRBD1 (5 bases). The CDR3 spans 18 residues. Trimming took off 0 bases at V and 2 bases at J, with 17 bases between the two ends. Germline V CDR1 and CDR2: MGHRA, YSYEKL.

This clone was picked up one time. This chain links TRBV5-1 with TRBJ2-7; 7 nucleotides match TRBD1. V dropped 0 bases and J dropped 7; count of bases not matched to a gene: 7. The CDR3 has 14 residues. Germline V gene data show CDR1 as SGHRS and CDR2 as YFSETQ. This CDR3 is CASSLDGTAKEQYF. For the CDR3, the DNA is TGCGCCAGCAGCTTGGATGGGACAGCAAAAGAGCAGTACTTC.

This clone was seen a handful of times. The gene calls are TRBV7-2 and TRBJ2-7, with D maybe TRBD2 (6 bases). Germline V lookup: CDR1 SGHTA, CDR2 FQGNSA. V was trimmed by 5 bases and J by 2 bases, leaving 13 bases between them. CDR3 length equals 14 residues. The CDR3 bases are TGTGCCAGCAGCGCCGGGGGAGGCCCCTACGAGCAGTACTTC. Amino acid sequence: CASSAGGGPYEQYF.

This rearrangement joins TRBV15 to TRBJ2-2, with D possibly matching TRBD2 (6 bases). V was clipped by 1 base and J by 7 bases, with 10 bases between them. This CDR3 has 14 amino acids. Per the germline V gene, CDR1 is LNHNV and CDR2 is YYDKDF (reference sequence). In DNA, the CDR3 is TGTGCCACCAGCAGAGTCCGGGGGTTCGGGGAGCTGTTTTTT. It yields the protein CATSRVRGFGELFF.

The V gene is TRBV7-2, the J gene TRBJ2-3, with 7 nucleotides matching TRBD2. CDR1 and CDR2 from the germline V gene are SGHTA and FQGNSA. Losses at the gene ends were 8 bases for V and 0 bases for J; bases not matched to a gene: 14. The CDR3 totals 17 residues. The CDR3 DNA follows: TGTGCCAGCGCTGACTATCCGCGGGAGATAAGCACAGATACGCAGTATTTT. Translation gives CASADYPREISTDTQYF. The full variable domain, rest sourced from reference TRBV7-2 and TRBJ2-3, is GAGVSQSPSNKVTEKGKDVELRCDPISGHTALYWYRQSLGQGLEFLIYFQGNSAPDKSGLPSDRFSAERTGGSVSTLTIQRTQQEDSAVYLCASADYPREISTDTQYFGPGTRLTVL.